The sequence of this TCR beta chain was determined in a study of blood T cell repertoires in COVID-19. Whole-study context: Some COVID-19 samples were acute and others convalescent; all came from the United States, Italy and Spain. PBMCs, B-cell-depleted T cells, or T cells were the source of the cDNA or gDNA that made up the material.

In the study's own analysis: Estimated nucleated cell counts came from reference gene primer amplification. Measured with immunoSEQ multiplex PCR; TCRdb has only the in-frame clones, and not every one. D and trimming come from the DNA, and the V and J calls and clone size come from that table. The table lists about 270,000 clones, more than 65% of them singletons. This CDR3 is 15 amino acids long. The germline CDR1 and CDR2 sequences are MGHDK and SYGVNS. Trimming left V 1 base short and J 2 bases short, with 12 bases between. Sample: peripheral blood. The genes are TRBV25-1 and TRBJ2-7; D unresolved. This sequence was found in a young woman with acute or convalescent COVID-19. CDR3 sequence: CASSEFVTATYEQYF. As DNA, the CDR3 is TGTGCCAGCAGTGAATTCGTTACAGCTACCTACGAGCAGTACTTC.